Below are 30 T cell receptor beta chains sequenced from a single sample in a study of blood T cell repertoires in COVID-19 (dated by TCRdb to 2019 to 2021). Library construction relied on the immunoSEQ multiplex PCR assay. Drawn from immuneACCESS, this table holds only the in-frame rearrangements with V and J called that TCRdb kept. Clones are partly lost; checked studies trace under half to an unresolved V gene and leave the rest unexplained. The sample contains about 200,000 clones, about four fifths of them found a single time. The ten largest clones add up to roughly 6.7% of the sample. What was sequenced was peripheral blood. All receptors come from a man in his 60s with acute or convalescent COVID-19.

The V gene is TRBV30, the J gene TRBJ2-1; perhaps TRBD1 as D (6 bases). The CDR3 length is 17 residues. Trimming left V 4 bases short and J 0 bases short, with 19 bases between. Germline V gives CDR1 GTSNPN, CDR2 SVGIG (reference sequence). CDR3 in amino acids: CAWIQGWGPSSYNEQFF. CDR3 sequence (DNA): TGTGCCTGGATTCAAGGTTGGGGGCCGAGCTCCTACAATGAGCAGTTCTTC.

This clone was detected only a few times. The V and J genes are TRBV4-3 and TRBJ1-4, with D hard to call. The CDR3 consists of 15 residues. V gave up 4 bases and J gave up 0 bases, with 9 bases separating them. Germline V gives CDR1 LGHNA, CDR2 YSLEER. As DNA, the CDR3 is TGCGCCAGCAGCCCGACTTTTGCAACTAATGAAAAACTGTTTTTT. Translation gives CASSPTFATNEKLFF.

The DNA of the CDR3 is TGCAGCGTCACTCCCAGCGGGAGGGCCACAGATACGCAGTATTTT. This translates into CSVTPSGRATDTQYF. The chain recombines TRBV29-1 with TRBJ2-3, with 10 bases fitting TRBD2. Trimming at V came to 6 bases and at J to 2 bases, leaving 8 bases not matched to a gene. The CDR3 is 15 amino acids. CDR1 is SQVTM, CDR2 ANQGSEA, per germline.

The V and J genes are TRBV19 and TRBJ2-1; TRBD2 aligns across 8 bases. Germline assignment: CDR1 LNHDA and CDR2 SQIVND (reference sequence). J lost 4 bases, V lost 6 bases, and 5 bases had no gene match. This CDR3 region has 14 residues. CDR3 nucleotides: TGTGCCAGTAGCGTACTAGCGGCTTACAATGAGCAGTTCTTC. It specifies CASSVLAAYNEQFF.

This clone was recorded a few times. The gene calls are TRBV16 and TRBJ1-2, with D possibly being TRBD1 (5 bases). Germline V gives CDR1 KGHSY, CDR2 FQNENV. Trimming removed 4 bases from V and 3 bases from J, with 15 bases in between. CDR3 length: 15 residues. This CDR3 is CASSPNQGVDYGYTF. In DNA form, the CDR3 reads TGTGCCAGCAGCCCGAATCAGGGTGTAGACTATGGCTACACCTTC.

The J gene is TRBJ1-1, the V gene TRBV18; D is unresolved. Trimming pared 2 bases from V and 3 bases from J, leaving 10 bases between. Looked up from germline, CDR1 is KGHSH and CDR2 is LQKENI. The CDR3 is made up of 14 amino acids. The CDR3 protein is CASSPIGWDTEAFF. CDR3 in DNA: TGTGCCAGCTCACCAATCGGGTGGGACACTGAAGCTTTCTTT.

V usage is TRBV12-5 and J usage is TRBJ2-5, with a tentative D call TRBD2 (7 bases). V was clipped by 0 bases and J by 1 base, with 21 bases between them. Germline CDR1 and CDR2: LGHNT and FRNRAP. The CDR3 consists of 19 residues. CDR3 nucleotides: TGTGCTAGTGGTTTGGTAAGGGACGGGCAGGCGGGGGCCCAAGAGACCCAGTACTTC. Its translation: CASGLVRDGQAGAQETQYF.

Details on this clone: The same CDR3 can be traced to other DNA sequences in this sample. DNA of the CDR3: TGTGCCAGCAGCCTGGACAGGGGCTATGGCTACACCTTC. Encoded protein: CASSLDRGYGYTF. The V call is TRBV12-3 or TRBV12-4, the J call TRBJ1-2, with 9 bases matching TRBD1. The CDR3 has 13 amino acids. V was pared by 6 bases and J by 4 bases, with 3 bases of the junction left unmatched.

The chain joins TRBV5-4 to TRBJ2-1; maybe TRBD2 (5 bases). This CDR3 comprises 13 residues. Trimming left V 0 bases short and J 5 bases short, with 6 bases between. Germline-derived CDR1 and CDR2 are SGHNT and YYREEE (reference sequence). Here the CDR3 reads CASSLAGNNEQFF. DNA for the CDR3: TGTGCCAGCAGCTTGGCCGGGAACAATGAGCAGTTCTTC. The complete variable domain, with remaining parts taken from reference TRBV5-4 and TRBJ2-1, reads ETGVTQSPTHLIKTRGQQVTLRCSSQSGHNTVSWYQQALGQGPQFIFQYYREEENGRGNFPPRFSGLQFPNYSSELNVNALELDDSALYLCASSLAGNNEQFFGPGTRLTVL.

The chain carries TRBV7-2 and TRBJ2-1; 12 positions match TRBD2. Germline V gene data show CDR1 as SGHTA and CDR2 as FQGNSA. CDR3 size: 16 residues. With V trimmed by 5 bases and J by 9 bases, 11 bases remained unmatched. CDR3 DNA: TGTGCCAGCAGCCCCCGGCGACTAGCGGGAGTGAGTGAGCAGTTCTTC. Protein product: CASSPRRLAGVSEQFF.

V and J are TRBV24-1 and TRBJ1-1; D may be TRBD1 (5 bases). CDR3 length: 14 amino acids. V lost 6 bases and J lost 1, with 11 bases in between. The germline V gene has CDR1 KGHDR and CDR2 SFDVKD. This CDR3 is CATSHAGRNTEAFF. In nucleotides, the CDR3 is TGTGCCACCAGTCACGCGGGACGGAACACTGAAGCTTTCTTT.

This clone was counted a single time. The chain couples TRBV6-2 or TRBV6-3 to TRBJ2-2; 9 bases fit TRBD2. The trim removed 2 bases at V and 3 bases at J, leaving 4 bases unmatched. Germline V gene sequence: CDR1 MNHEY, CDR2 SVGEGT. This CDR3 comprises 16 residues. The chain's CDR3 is CASSYRRGGDTGELFF. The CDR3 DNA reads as TGTGCCAGCAGTTACCGGCGGGGGGGCGACACCGGGGAGCTGTTTTTT.

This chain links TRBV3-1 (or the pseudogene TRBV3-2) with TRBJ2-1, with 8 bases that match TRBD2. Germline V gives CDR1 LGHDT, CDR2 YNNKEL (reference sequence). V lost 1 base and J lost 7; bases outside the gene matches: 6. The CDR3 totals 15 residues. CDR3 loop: CASSQALAELNEQFF. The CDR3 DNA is TGTGCCAGCAGCCAAGCACTAGCGGAGCTTAATGAGCAGTTCTTC.

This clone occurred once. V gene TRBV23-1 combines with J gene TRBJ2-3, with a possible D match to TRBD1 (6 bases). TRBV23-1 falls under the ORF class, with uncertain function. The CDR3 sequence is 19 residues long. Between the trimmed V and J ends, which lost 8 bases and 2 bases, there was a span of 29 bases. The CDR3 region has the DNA TGCGCCAGCTGCCCCCCATCCGGGACAACCGTTTTGGACACAGATACGCAGTATTTT. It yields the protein CASCPPSGTTVLDTDTQYF.

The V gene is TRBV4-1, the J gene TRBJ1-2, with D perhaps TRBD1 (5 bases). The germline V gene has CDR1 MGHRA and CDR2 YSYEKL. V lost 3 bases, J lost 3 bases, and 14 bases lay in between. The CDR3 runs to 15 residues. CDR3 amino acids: CASSQVPGADYGYTF. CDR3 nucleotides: TGCGCCAGCAGCCAGGTGCCTGGGGCTGACTATGGCTACACCTTC.

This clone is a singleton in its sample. This chain's CDR3 is CASSLGSGAFNEQFF. In DNA form, the CDR3 reads TGTGCCAGCAGCTTAGGTAGCGGGGCTTTCAATGAGCAGTTCTTC. The chain recombines TRBV11-2 with TRBJ2-1; 8 bases are a match to TRBD2. The CDR3 runs to 15 residues. Germline assignment: CDR1 SGHAT and CDR2 FQNNGV. The trim removed 1 base at V and 6 bases at J, leaving 5 bases unmatched.

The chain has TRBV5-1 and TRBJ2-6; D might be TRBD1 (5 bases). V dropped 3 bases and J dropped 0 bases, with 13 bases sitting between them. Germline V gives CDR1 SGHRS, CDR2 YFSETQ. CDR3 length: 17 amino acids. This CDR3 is CASSSGQPISGANVLTF. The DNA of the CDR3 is TGCGCCAGCAGCTCTGGACAACCCATCTCTGGGGCCAACGTCCTGACTTTC.

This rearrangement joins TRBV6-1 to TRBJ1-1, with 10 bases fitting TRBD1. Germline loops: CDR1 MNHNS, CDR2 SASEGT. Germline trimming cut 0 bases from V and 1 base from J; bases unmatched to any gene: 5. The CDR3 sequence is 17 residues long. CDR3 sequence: CASSEAGTGARNTEAFF. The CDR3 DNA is TGTGCCAGCAGTGAAGCCGGGACAGGGGCAAGGAACACTGAAGCTTTCTTT.

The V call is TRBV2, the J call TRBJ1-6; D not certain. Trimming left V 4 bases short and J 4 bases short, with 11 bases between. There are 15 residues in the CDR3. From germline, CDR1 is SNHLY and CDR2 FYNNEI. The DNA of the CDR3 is TGTGCCAGCAGTGTAACCGGGGATTATAATTCACCCCTCCACTTT. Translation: CASSVTGDYNSPLHF.

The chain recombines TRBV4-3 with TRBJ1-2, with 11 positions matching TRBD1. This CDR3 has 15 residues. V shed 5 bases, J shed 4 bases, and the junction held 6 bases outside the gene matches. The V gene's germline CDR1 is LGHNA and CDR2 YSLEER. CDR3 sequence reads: CASSSDRGPFYGYTF. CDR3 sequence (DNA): TGCGCCAGCAGCTCGGACAGGGGGCCGTTCTATGGCTACACCTTC.

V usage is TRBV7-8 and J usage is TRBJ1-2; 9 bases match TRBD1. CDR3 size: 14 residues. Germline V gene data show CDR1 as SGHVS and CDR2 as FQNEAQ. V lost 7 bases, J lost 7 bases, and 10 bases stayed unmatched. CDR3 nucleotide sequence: TGTGCCAGCACCCCCCTCACAGGGGGCGCTGGCTACACCTTC. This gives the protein CASTPLTGGAGYTF. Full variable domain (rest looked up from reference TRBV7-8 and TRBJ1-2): GAGVSQSPRYKVAKRGQDVALRCDPISGHVSLFWYQQALGQGPEFLTYFQNEAQLDKSGLPSDRFFAERPEGSVSTLKIQRTQQEDSAVYLCASTPLTGGAGYTFGSGTRLTVV.

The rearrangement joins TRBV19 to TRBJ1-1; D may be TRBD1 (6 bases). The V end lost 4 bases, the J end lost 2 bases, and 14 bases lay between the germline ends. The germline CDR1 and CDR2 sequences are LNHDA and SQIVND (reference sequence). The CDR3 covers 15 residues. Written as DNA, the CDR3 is TGTGCCAGTAGTACCCGGACAGAAGCAAACACTGAAGCTTTCTTT. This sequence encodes CASSTRTEANTEAFF.

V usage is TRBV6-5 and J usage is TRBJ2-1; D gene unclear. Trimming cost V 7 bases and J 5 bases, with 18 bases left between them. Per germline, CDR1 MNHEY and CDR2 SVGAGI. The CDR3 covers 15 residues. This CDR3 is CASKSAGPNHNEQFF. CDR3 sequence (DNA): TGTGCCAGCAAGTCCGCTGGGCCAAATCACAATGAGCAGTTCTTC.

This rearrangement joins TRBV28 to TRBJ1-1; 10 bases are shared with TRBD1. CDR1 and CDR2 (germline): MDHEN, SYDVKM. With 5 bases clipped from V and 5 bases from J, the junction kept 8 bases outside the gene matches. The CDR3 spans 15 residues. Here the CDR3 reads CASSPPGTGVTEAFF. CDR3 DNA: TGTGCCAGCAGTCCGCCCGGGACAGGGGTTACTGAAGCTTTCTTT. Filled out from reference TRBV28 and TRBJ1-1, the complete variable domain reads DVKVTQSSRYLVKRTGEKVFLECVQDMDHENMFWYRQDPGLGLRLIYFSYDVKMKEKGDIPEGYSVSREKKERFSLILESASTNQTSMYLCASSPPGTGVTEAFFGQGTRLTVV.

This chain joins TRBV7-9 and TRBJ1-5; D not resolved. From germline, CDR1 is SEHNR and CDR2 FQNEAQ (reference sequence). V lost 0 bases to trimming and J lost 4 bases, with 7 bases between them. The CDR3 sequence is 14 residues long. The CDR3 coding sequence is TGTGCCAGCAGCTTAGCGCTAGAGAATCAGCCCCAGCATTTT. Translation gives CASSLALENQPQHF.

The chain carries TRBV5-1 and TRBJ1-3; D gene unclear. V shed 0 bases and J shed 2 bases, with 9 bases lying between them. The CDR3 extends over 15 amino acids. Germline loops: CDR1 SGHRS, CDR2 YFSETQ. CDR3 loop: CASSLGASAGNTIYF. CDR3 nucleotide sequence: TGCGCCAGCAGCTTGGGGGCAAGTGCTGGAAACACCATATATTTT.

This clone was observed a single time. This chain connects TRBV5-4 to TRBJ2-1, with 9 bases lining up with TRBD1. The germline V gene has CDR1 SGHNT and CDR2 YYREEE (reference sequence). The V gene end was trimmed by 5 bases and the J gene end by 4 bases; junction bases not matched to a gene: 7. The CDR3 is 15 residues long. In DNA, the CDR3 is TGTGCCAGCAGGGCCGGGACAGGGATTTACAATGAGCAGTTCTTC. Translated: CASRAGTGIYNEQFF.

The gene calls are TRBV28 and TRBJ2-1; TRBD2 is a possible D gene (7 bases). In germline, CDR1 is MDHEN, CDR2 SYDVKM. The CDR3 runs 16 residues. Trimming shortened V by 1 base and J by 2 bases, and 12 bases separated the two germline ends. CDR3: CASSLYGGPAYNEQFF. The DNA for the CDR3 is TGTGCCAGCAGTTTATACGGGGGGCCCGCCTACAATGAGCAGTTCTTC.

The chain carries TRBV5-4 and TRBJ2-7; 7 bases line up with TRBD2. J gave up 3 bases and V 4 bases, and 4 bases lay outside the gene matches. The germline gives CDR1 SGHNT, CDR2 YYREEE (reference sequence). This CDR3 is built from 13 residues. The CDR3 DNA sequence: TGTGCCAGCAGCCGTGGACTAGTCTACGAGCAGTACTTC. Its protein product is CASSRGLVYEQYF.

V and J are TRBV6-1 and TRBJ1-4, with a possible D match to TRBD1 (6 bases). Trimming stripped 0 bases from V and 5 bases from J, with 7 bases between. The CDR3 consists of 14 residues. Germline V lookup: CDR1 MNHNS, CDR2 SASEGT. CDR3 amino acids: CASSEAQGNEKLFF. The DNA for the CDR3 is TGTGCCAGCAGTGAAGCACAGGGCAATGAAAAACTGTTTTTT.